What follows are 22 T cell receptor beta chains derived from one specimen sequenced in a study of blood T cell repertoires in COVID-19. The data were produced by immunoSEQ multiplex PCR, yet TCRdb's version contains in-frame clones alone and is incomplete. The sample includes around 150,000 clones, more than 80% of them seen just once. The sequenced sample consisted of peripheral blood. The receptors here all came from a human donor in a cohort sampled during active COVID-19.

The rearrangement uses TRBV21-1 and TRBJ2-5; the table's D call TRBD2 went unverified against the DNA. TRBV21-1 is flagged as a pseudogene. CDR3 size: 17 residues. CDR3 region: CASSKRGGGTSQETQYF. CDR3 DNA sequence: TGTGCCAGCAGCAAACGCGGGGGCGGGACAAGCCAAGAGACCCAGTACTTC.

CDR3 sequence (DNA): TGTGCCAGCAGCCCGGGACAGTTCAGGGCTAATGAAAAACTGTTTTTT. It yields the protein CASSPGQFRANEKLFF. V and J are TRBV6-2 or TRBV6-3 and TRBJ1-4; the match to TRBD1 covers 7 bases. The CDR3 is 16 amino acids. Per germline, CDR1 MNHEY and CDR2 SVGEGT. V shed 6 bases, J shed 3 bases, and the junction held 10 bases outside the gene matches.

This clone was seen a single time. The gene calls are TRBV6-2 or TRBV6-3 and TRBJ1-5; possibly TRBD1 for D (6 bases). CDR1 and CDR2 (germline): MNHEY, SVGEGT. This CDR3 is built from 16 residues. The germline V and J ends were trimmed by 2 bases and 3 bases, with 14 bases remaining between them. The CDR3 nucleotides read TGTGCCAGCAGTTACGTTCCAGGGGCTCTCAATCAGCCCCAGCATTTT. It encodes CASSYVPGALNQPQHF.

V and J are TRBV6-2 or TRBV6-3 and TRBJ2-1; 8 bases line up with TRBD2. V was clipped by 0 bases and J by 5 bases; unmatched bases: 9. The V gene's germline CDR1 is MNHEY and CDR2 SVGEGT. The CDR3 consists of 17 residues. CDR3 sequence: CASSYSRAGAGNNEQFF. In DNA form, the CDR3 reads TGTGCCAGCAGTTACTCGAGAGCGGGAGCGGGGAACAATGAGCAGTTCTTC.

The J gene is TRBJ1-4, the V gene TRBV28, with TRBD1 matching over 8 bases. The CDR3 covers 14 residues. The germline V gene has CDR1 MDHEN and CDR2 SYDVKM. The V gene end was trimmed by 7 bases and the J gene end by 13 bases; junction bases not matched to a gene: 14. The CDR3 here is CASTYGGQAHGLFF. DNA for the CDR3: TGTGCCAGCACCTATGGGGGACAGGCCCACGGACTGTTTTTT. The full variable domain, its missing parts supplied by reference TRBV28 and TRBJ1-4, is DVKVTQSSRYLVKRTGEKVFLECVQDMDHENMFWYRQDPGLGLRLIYFSYDVKMKEKGDIPEGYSVSREKKERFSLILESASTNQTSMYLCASTYGGQAHGLFFGSGTQLSVL.

The table lists this clone with a count of one. The J gene is TRBJ2-5, the V gene TRBV28, with D possibly being TRBD2 (5 bases). The V end lost 6 bases, the J end lost 9 bases, and 14 bases lay between the germline ends. Germline CDR1 MDHEN, CDR2 SYDVKM. This CDR3 is 12 amino acids long. CDR3 sequence: CASRPGSGAQYF. CDR3 DNA: TGTGCCAGCAGACCCGGGTCCGGGGCCCAGTACTTC.

This clone was counted only a few times. The chain has TRBV5-6 and TRBJ2-3; 7 nucleotides align to TRBD1. Germline CDR1 is SGHDT and CDR2 is YYEEEE. The J segment lost 0 bases and the V segment lost 5 bases, leaving 6 bases of the junction unmatched. The CDR3 runs 15 residues. The CDR3 DNA is TGTGCCAGCAGTTCCGACAGGGCCAGCACAGATACGCAGTATTTT. Translated: CASSSDRASTDTQYF.

This clone appeared many times. The CDR3 loop reads CASSEYGVAGNTDTQYF. CDR3 in DNA: TGTGCCAGCAGTGAATATGGGGTAGCGGGGAACACAGATACGCAGTATTTT. The V and J genes are TRBV6-1 and TRBJ2-3, with TRBD2 matching over 8 bases. With 2 bases clipped from V and 2 bases from J, the junction kept 9 bases outside the gene matches. CDR1 and CDR2 from the germline V gene are MNHNS and SASEGT. CDR3 length: 17 amino acids.

Concerning this clone itself: Germline is not matched at one junction end, which may reflect a read error. The chain has TRBV27 and TRBJ2-5, with 9 nucleotides matching TRBD1. Looked up from germline, CDR1 is MNHEY and CDR2 is SMNVEV (reference sequence). This CDR3 region has 15 residues. The CDR3 sequence is CASGFADRGGETQYF. In DNA, the CDR3 is TGTGCCAGCGGTTTCGCGGACAGGGGTGGAGAGACCCAGTACTTC.

This chain joins TRBV27 and TRBJ2-1; unclear D gene. Germline CDR1 is MNHEY and CDR2 is SMNVEV (reference sequence). Trimming took off 0 bases at V and 3 bases at J, with 9 bases between the two ends. The CDR3 contains 15 residues. DNA for the CDR3: TGTGCCAGCAGTTTATCGAAAGCCCTCTACAATGAGCAGTTCTTC. Amino acids: CASSLSKALYNEQFF.

The CDR3 DNA reads TGTGCCAGCAGCTCCGGGACAGGGCCCTACGAGCAGTACTTC. Its translation is CASSSGTGPYEQYF. The chain combines TRBV27 with TRBJ2-7, with TRBD1 identical over 9 bases. The CDR3 is made up of 14 amino acids. Trimming at V came to 6 bases and at J to 2 bases, leaving 5 bases not matched to a gene. Germline V gene sequence: CDR1 MNHEY, CDR2 SMNVEV (reference sequence).

V is TRBV5-6 and J is TRBJ2-7; TRBD1 might be the D (6 bases). Trimming stripped 2 bases from V and 2 bases from J, with 14 bases between. The length of the CDR3 is 15 residues. Germline V lookup: CDR1 SGHDT, CDR2 YYEEEE. The CDR3 region has the DNA TGTGCCAGCAGCTTCCTACAGGGCCACACCTACGAGCAGTACTTC. As protein: CASSFLQGHTYEQYF. Full variable domain (missing parts from reference TRBV5-6 and TRBJ2-7): DAGVTQSPTHLIKTRGQQVTLRCSPKSGHDTVSWYQQALGQGPQFIFQYYEEEERQRGNFPDRFSGHQFPNYSSELNVNALLLGDSALYLCASSFLQGHTYEQYFGPGTRLTVT.

The V gene is TRBV6-6, the J gene TRBJ2-1; 10 bases map to TRBD2. CDR3 length equals 16 residues. The V segment lost 6 bases and the J segment 3 bases; nucleotides outside the gene matches: 8. Per the germline V gene, CDR1 is MNHNY and CDR2 is SVGAGI (reference sequence). CDR3 bases: TGTGCCAGCAGCTTACAGCGGGGGGGAAGCTACAATGAGCAGTTCTTC. Amino acid sequence: CASSLQRGGSYNEQFF.

The table lists this clone with a count of one. The genes are TRBV7-2 and TRBJ1-2; D might be TRBD1 (6 bases). The CDR3 length is 15 residues. Per germline, CDR1 SGHTA and CDR2 FQGNSA. V lost 3 bases to trimming and J lost 4 bases, with 15 bases between them. The CDR3 nucleotides read TGTGCCAGCAGCTTTATCGGACAGAGTACCTATGGCTACACCTTC. Protein sequence: CASSFIGQSTYGYTF.

V gene TRBV5-6 combines with J gene TRBJ2-2; D gene uncertain. The CDR3 has 13 residues. Looked up from germline, CDR1 is SGHDT and CDR2 is YYEEEE. The V gene lost 2 bases and the J gene lost 5 bases, with 7 bases spanning the gap. The CDR3 reads CASSFSETGELFF. CDR3 in DNA: TGTGCCAGCAGCTTTTCTGAGACCGGGGAGCTGTTTTTT.

The V and J genes are TRBV9 and TRBJ2-7, with 7 nucleotides matching TRBD1. Germline assignment: CDR1 SGDLS and CDR2 YYNGEE. There are 14 residues in the CDR3. The ends lost 4 bases at V and 5 bases at J; junction bases unmatched: 9. The CDR3 region is CASSKSTGFHEQYF. The CDR3 DNA follows: TGTGCCAGCAGCAAATCGACAGGGTTCCACGAGCAGTACTTC.

This rearrangement joins TRBV21-1 to TRBJ2-3; the D call TRBD2 from the table was never checked on the DNA. TRBV21-1 is reported as a pseudogene. This CDR3 region has 15 residues. CDR3 sequence: CASSKGSFSTDTQYF. The CDR3 DNA reads TGTGCCAGCAGCAAGGGGAGTTTCAGCACAGATACGCAGTATTTT.

Note on this clone: This same CDR3 is encoded by further DNA sequences in the sample. The chain is built from TRBV11-2 and TRBJ2-5; no clear D. Trimming left V 3 bases short and J 4 bases short, with 3 bases between. Germline CDR1 reads SGHAT; CDR2 reads FQNNGV. The CDR3 is made up of 11 amino acids. The CDR3 sequence: CASSFRETQYF. The CDR3 DNA is TGTGCCAGCAGCTTCCGAGAGACCCAGTACTTC.

CDR3 in amino acids: CASTPIGDQPQHF. CDR3 sequence (DNA): TGTGCCAGCACCCCCATCGGGGATCAGCCCCAGCATTTT. The chain links TRBV2 to TRBJ1-5, with D uncertain. The V end was cut by 7 bases, the J end by 5 bases, with 12 bases between. The germline V gene has CDR1 SNHLY and CDR2 FYNNEI. The CDR3 is 13 amino acids. Using reference TRBV2 and TRBJ1-5 for the parts outside the CDR3, the full variable domain is EPEVTQTPSHQVTQMGQEVILRCVPISNHLYFYWYRQILGQKVEFLVSFYNNEISEKSEIFDDQFSVERPDGSNFTLKIRSTKLEDSAMYFCASTPIGDQPQHFGDGTRLSIL.

The genes are TRBV4-3 and TRBJ2-1; 14 bases fit TRBD2. This CDR3 is 16 amino acids long. The trim removed 1 base at V and 7 bases at J, leaving 3 bases unmatched. Germline V lookup: CDR1 LGHNA, CDR2 YSLEER. The CDR3 DNA is TGCGCCAGCAGCCAAGGGGGGACTAGCGGGGGAAATGAGCAGTTCTTC. Residues: CASSQGGTSGGNEQFF.

CDR3 loop: CASSPPYGGPYQETQYF. The CDR3 DNA follows: TGTGCCAGCAGTCCCCCTTATGGGGGCCCGTACCAAGAGACCCAGTACTTC. The chain links TRBV28 to TRBJ2-5; possibly TRBD1 for D (6 bases). In germline, CDR1 is MDHEN, CDR2 SYDVKM. With 5 bases removed from V and 0 bases from J, the gap between germline ends came to 19 bases. The CDR3 runs 17 residues.

This chain uses TRBV30 with TRBJ2-5, with TRBD1 as a possible D gene (6 bases). Germline assignment: CDR1 GTSNPN and CDR2 SVGIG (reference sequence). The CDR3 sequence is 15 residues long. With 2 bases removed from V and 2 bases from J, the gap between germline ends came to 15 bases. CDR3 DNA: TGTGCCTGGAGTCTGCTAAAGGACAGTCAAGAGACCCAGTACTTC. Its protein is CAWSLLKDSQETQYF.